The clone carrying this T cell receptor (beta chain) was recorded a few times. The antigen is unknown. The data stem from a study of blood T cells in healthy people across ages. Findings and limits, study-wide: There were more naive CD4+ cells and higher diversity in long-lived donors than in aged donors.

Together with a sample-barcoded 5' primer, a J-beta primer mix was included in a second PCR lasting about 7 to 11 cycles. A tag from a template-switch adaptor with 12 random nucleotides marked each cDNA molecule. One entry per CDR3 protein results from TCRdb running MiXCR on the 5' RACE reads. The sample lists over 1,200,000 distinct CDR3 sequences; around 59% were seen once. The origin of this receptor is a man aged 18 to 35 in good health. The sequencing sample was made of blood.

The CDR3 DNA sequence: TGCAGCGTTGAAGGACAGTATTATGGCTACACCTTC. Encoded protein: CSVEGQYYGYTF. V usage is TRBV29-1 and J usage is TRBJ1-2; D might be TRBD1 (5 bases). Trimming pared 1 base from V and 5 bases from J, leaving 8 bases between. CDR3 length equals 12 residues. The V gene's germline CDR1 is SQVTM and CDR2 ANQGSEA.